This entry lists 21 T cell receptor beta chains sequenced from one sample in a study of control samples from healthy donors and cancer patients. The table came from immunoSEQ multiplex PCR; TCRdb's copy has only in-frame clones and leaves some out. Of about 65,000 clones in the sample, approximately 90% were seen once. Sequenced sample: PBMCs. The receptors were gathered from a woman aged 50 to 65 with colorectal cancer.

V and J are TRBV6-1 and TRBJ1-4, with D hard to call. The V and J ends lost 2 bases and 8 bases respectively, with 3 bases between them. The germline CDR1 and CDR2 sequences are MNHNS and SASEGT. This CDR3 is 11 amino acids long. The CDR3, as DNA: TGTGCCAGCAGTGAAAGAGAAAAACTGTTTTTT. Its protein product is CASSEREKLFF.

This clone came up once. The chain uses TRBV5-1 and TRBJ1-1; D unresolved. This CDR3 has 12 amino acids. CDR1 SGHRS and CDR2 YFSETQ come from the germline V gene. V was trimmed by 4 bases and J by 3 bases, leaving 7 bases between them. The CDR3 DNA sequence: TGCGCCAGCAGCCGGTGGGACACTGAAGCTTTCTTT. Translated: CASSRWDTEAFF.

The chain carries TRBV6-5 and TRBJ2-7, with a possible D match to TRBD1 (6 bases). This CDR3 is 14 amino acids long. Germline CDR1 reads MNHEY; CDR2 reads SVGAGI. Trimming shortened V by 6 bases and J by 0 bases, and 12 bases separated the two germline ends. The CDR3 is CASRRQDLSYEQYF. For the CDR3, the DNA is TGTGCCAGCAGGAGACAGGATCTCTCCTACGAGCAGTACTTC.

The chain combines TRBV10-2 with TRBJ2-7; D is unclear. Trimming took off 0 bases at V and 7 bases at J, with 7 bases between the two ends. In germline, CDR1 is WSHSY, CDR2 SAAADI. This CDR3 comprises 12 residues. CDR3: CASSESVGEQYF. The DNA of the CDR3 is TGCGCCAGCAGTGAGTCGGTTGGGGAGCAGTACTTC.

The chain carries TRBV5-1 and TRBJ2-5; TRBD2 matches at 11 bases. CDR1 and CDR2 (germline): SGHRS, YFSETQ. The CDR3 runs to 15 residues. V was clipped by 5 bases and J by 5 bases; unmatched bases: 8. The CDR3 DNA reads TGCGCCAGCAGTACTAGCGGGAGTATTTCGGAGACCCAGTACTTC. As protein: CASSTSGSISETQYF.

The chain uses TRBV7-3 and TRBJ2-1, with D possibly matching TRBD1 (5 bases). Germline CDR1 is SGHTA and CDR2 is FQGTGA. CDR3 length: 15 amino acids. The V gene lost 5 bases and the J gene lost 2 bases, with 13 bases spanning the gap. The CDR3 bases are TGTGCCAGCAGCAGACAGACGACAGCCTACAATGAGCAGTTCTTC. Protein sequence: CASSRQTTAYNEQFF.

The V call is TRBV2, the J call TRBJ1-5; D gene ambiguous. CDR1 is SNHLY and CDR2 is FYNNEI in the germline V gene. This CDR3 region has 14 residues. Trimming removed 7 bases from V and 0 bases from J, with 10 bases in between. DNA of the CDR3: TGTGCCAGCAATGGGGAATATAGCAATCAGCCCCAGCATTTT. It translates to CASNGEYSNQPQHF.

The chain joins TRBV9 to TRBJ1-2; D is ambiguous. The V and J ends lost 4 bases and 0 bases respectively, with 13 bases between them. Germline V gene sequence: CDR1 SGDLS, CDR2 YYNGEE. The CDR3 length is 15 residues. DNA for the CDR3: TGTGCCAGCAGCCCTCCGGGCACCGCTAACTATGGCTACACCTTC. Its protein is CASSPPGTANYGYTF.

The V gene is TRBV28, the J gene TRBJ2-5; D gene unclear. Germline CDR1 MDHEN, CDR2 SYDVKM. V was pared by 5 bases and J by 7 bases, with 11 bases between. CDR3 length: 12 residues. The CDR3 loop is CASSIIWGTQYF. The CDR3 coding sequence is TGTGCCAGCAGTATTATTTGGGGGACCCAGTACTTC.

The chain carries TRBV12-5 and TRBJ1-5, with a possible D match to TRBD1 (6 bases). Germline V gene lookup returns CDR1 LGHNT and CDR2 FRNRAP. This CDR3 spans 14 amino acids. V gave up 5 bases and J gave up 5 bases, with 13 bases separating them. DNA of the CDR3: TGTGCTAGTGGTGGGGACACGCAGTATCAGCCCCAGCATTTT. Translation gives CASGGDTQYQPQHF.

The rearrangement uses TRBV29-1 and TRBJ2-4, with 11 positions matching TRBD2. Germline V gene lookup returns CDR1 SQVTM and CDR2 ANQGSEA. CDR3 length: 19 amino acids. V lost 7 bases and J lost 6; bases outside the gene matches: 23. CDR3 in amino acids: CSGLRTSGSLLRPLNIQYF. The CDR3 nucleotides are TGCAGCGGCCTACGTACTAGCGGGAGTTTGTTACGGCCATTAAACATTCAGTACTTC.

A word on this clone: This specimen includes other DNA sequences encoding the same CDR3. This sequence joins TRBV5-1 and TRBJ1-1, with 7 nucleotides matching TRBD1. Per the germline V gene, CDR1 is SGHRS and CDR2 is YFSETQ. This CDR3 is built from 14 residues. V lost 0 bases, J lost 5 bases, and 4 bases stayed unmatched. CDR3 DNA sequence: TGCGCCAGCAGCTTGGACAGGGGAGGGACTGAAGCTTTCTTT. As protein: CASSLDRGGTEAFF.

This rearrangement joins TRBV2 to TRBJ2-1; D tentatively reads TRBD1 or TRBD2 (5 bases each). Deletions cut 1 base from V and 4 bases from J, with 29 bases between. The CDR3 has 21 amino acids. In germline, CDR1 is SNHLY, CDR2 FYNNEI. In nucleotides, the CDR3 is TGTGCCAGCAGTGAAGAAGGCTTGGGATTTGCGGACTCCTCAGGGTACAATGAGCAGTTCTTC. It specifies CASSEEGLGFADSSGYNEQFF.

The V call is TRBV27, the J call TRBJ1-2; D might be TRBD1 (6 bases). V was trimmed by 5 bases and J by 5 bases, leaving 18 bases between them. The CDR3 sequence is 15 residues long. From germline, CDR1 is MNHEY and CDR2 SMNVEV (reference sequence). CDR3 sequence reads: CASSDLRQGKYGYTF. The CDR3 region has the DNA TGTGCCAGCAGTGACCTGAGGCAGGGGAAGTATGGCTACACCTTC.

This clone has just one count. The V and J genes are TRBV28 and TRBJ2-4, with TRBD1 identical over 9 bases. The CDR3 is 16 amino acids. Per germline, CDR1 MDHEN and CDR2 SYDVKM. Unmatched junction bases numbered 6, after V lost 5 bases and J lost 1 base. CDR3 coding DNA: TGTGCCAGCAGTGATCGGGGACAGGGCGCCAAAAACATTCAGTACTTC. Encoded protein: CASSDRGQGAKNIQYF.

In its sample, this clone was seen once. The V call is TRBV19, the J call TRBJ2-1; the match to TRBD1 covers 9 bases. Germline assignment: CDR1 LNHDA and CDR2 SQIVND (reference sequence). This CDR3 is 14 amino acids long. Trimming removed 9 bases from V and 7 bases from J; junction bases left unmatched: 10. This CDR3 is CASADRGEVNEQFF. In DNA, the CDR3 is TGTGCCAGCGCCGACAGGGGGGAAGTGAATGAGCAGTTCTTC.

This chain uses TRBV3-1 (or the pseudogene TRBV3-2) with TRBJ1-3; D perhaps matches TRBD1 (6 bases). CDR1 and CDR2 from the germline V gene are LGHDT and YNNKEL (reference sequence). V was cut by 4 bases and J by 0 bases, with 13 bases left in between. CDR3 length: 16 residues. The CDR3 reads CASSPTDRSSGNTIYF. DNA of the CDR3: TGTGCCAGCAGCCCTACCGACAGGAGCTCTGGAAACACCATATATTTT.

The DNA for the CDR3 is TGTGCCAGCATCATCAAAAGCCCTGGCTCCACAGATACGCAGTATTTT. This gives the protein CASIIKSPGSTDTQYF. The chain recombines TRBV7-2 with TRBJ2-3, with no clear D. This CDR3 has 16 residues. Trimming took off 7 bases at V and 2 bases at J, with 19 bases between the two ends. CDR1 is SGHTA, CDR2 FQGNSA, per germline.

The V gene is TRBV19, the J gene TRBJ2-1, with TRBD2 matching 8 bases. Germline CDR1 and CDR2: LNHDA and SQIVND (reference sequence). There are 15 residues in the CDR3. J gave up 3 bases and V 6 bases, and 7 bases lay outside the gene matches. CDR3 nucleotides: TGTGCCAGTAGGGCCGGACTAGCTGACTACAATGAGCAGTTCTTC. As protein: CASRAGLADYNEQFF.

This chain connects TRBV4-1 to TRBJ1-6; D is possibly TRBD1 (5 bases). This CDR3 is built from 15 residues. Deletions cut 4 bases from V and 6 bases from J, with 13 bases between. CDR1 MGHRA and CDR2 YSYEKL come from the germline V gene. The CDR3 sequence is CASSRLPGGNSPLHF. The CDR3 nucleotides are TGCGCCAGCAGCCGCCTGCCCGGGGGTAATTCACCCCTCCACTTT.

The rearrangement joins TRBV28 to TRBJ1-5; 9 bases fit TRBD1. CDR1 MDHEN and CDR2 SYDVKM come from the germline V gene. The length of the CDR3 is 15 residues. V was clipped by 6 bases and J by 3 bases; unmatched bases: 6. The chain's CDR3 is CASRPDRGYNQPQHF. DNA of the CDR3: TGTGCCAGCAGGCCGGACAGGGGCTACAATCAGCCCCAGCATTTT.